The present T cell receptor beta chain was sequenced within a study of graft-versus-host responses after intestinal transplantation (dated by TCRdb to 2020 to 2023). Regarding the research as a whole: The transplants that recipients received were multivisceral, liver-intestinal, or isolated intestinal. Every recipient was given anti-thymocyte globulin induction, followed by roughly 3 years of maintenance tacrolimus and steroids. After intestinal transplantation, graft-versus-host and host-versus-graft alloreactive T cell clones were followed in the graft, circulation and bone marrow using bulk TCR-beta CDR3 sequencing. Alloreactive clones were identified by sequencing pre-transplant mixed lymphocyte reaction products and comparing them with unstimulated pre-transplant donor and recipient T cells. The cohort enrolled around 23 intestinal transplant recipients including one retransplant, and a few patients lacking pretransplant specimens were excluded. A peak of at least 4% donor T cells among recipient peripheral blood mononuclear cells was the definition used for donor T cell macrochimerism. Rather than going through the commercial service, samples from a few later patients were sequenced in-house on an Illumina MiSeq and processed with MiXCR. Summary of the overall study and its limitations: The conclusions were limited by the relatively low number and heterogeneity of the intestinal transplant patients. Patients with donor T cell macrochimerism had high GvH to HvG T cell clonal ratios in their allografts. Early after transplant, peak levels of circulating GvH clones were found to be associated with declines in HvG clones. GvH clones were detected in recipient bone marrow, and some of these GvH clones were observed earlier in ileal mucosa or blood, consistent with an intestinal mucosal origin.

The time point label on this specimen signifies: cells obtained before transplantation from donor or recipient. CD3+CD4+ and CD3+CD8+ populations were FACS-sorted from unstimulated pre-transplant donor and recipient cells taken from spleen or lymph nodes. The CDR3 goes from the cysteine to the phenylalanine over 17 residues. The DNA shown is the 51-base CDR3, in frame from base 1. V loses 1 base at its end and J loses 5 bases; junction bases beyond the gene matches: 9. Sequences SEHNR (CDR1) and FQNEAQ (CDR2) are obtained from the germline V gene (reference sequence). Libraries were made using the immunoSEQ multiplex PCR assay. For most patients, genomic DNA was isolated using the Qiagen DNeasy Blood and Tissue Kit and was shipped frozen to Adaptive Biotechnologies for TCR sequencing. High-throughput TCR-beta CDR3 sequencing of genomic DNA from most patients was performed by Adaptive Biotechnologies. The original methods were these. Adaptive's ImmunoSEQ software was the source of the TCR sequencing data for roughly 19 patients, while a few other patients were processed with MiXCR and VDJtools. To correct CD4 versus CD8 sorting errors, any sequence found in both subsets at a frequency ratio below 5:1 was removed. CDR3 nucleotide sequences shared between donor and recipient were removed because the origin of such sequences could not be assigned. To count as alloreactive, a clone needed at least 2-fold expansion over unstimulated cells and a minimum CFSE-low frequency of 0.002% (template counts) or 0.001% (read counts). Clones were considered mappable if detected in sequenced pre-transplant spleen, lymph node, or MLR CFSE-low populations of the donor or recipient. The cumulative frequency of alloreactive clones was calculated as a percentage of all sequences, weighted by copy number. As stored in TCRdb, this immuneACCESS dataset retains in-frame rearrangements with V and J assigned. A fraction of the clones does not appear; measured against another copy, unresolved V genes explain less than half of the discrepancy, and the remainder lacks a known reason. The V and J calls and clone size come from that table; D and trimming were worked out from the DNA. Here the sample has about 86,000 clones; around four fifths occur a single time. Roughly a sixth of the sample comes from the top ten.

As for this clone: This clone's antigen is unknown. Base qualities are not recorded, but no much larger clone differs from it by a single base.

The sequencing here drew on unstimulated CD8+ T cells sorted from spleen or lymph node cells, taken before intestinal transplant. The source of this sequence is a human donor who received an intestinal transplant. The chain couples TRBV7-9 to TRBJ1-4, and 8 junctional nucleotides match TRBD1. The CDR3 sequence is CASSLGDRGLINEKLFF. The DNA sequence reads TGTGCCAGCAGCTTAGGTGACAGGGGACTTATAAATGAAAAACTGTTTTTT.